This TCR beta chain was sequenced for a study of radiation and T cells in renal cell carcinoma. The wider study: Nephrectomy followed 15 Gy stereotactic body radiation by 4 weeks.

This CDR3 spans 13 amino acids. Trimming cost V 0 bases and J 5 bases, with 6 bases left between them. Germline CDR1 is SGHRS and CDR2 is YFSETQ. General study results and limits: In blood, top tumor clones expanded by 2 weeks, shrinking by 4.

The table lists this clone with a few counts. The antigen remains unidentified. The sample has other DNA sequences that encode this CDR3 too. Time point here: blood 2 weeks post-SBRT. Described treatment: 15 Gy SBRT to primary tumor, nephrectomy 4 weeks later. Produced via immunoSEQ multiplex PCR; TCRdb's table is partial and in-frame only. The sample includes about 60,000 clones, roughly 79% seen only once; the top ten take about 7%. The specimen was blood, collected from a patient whose treatment included radiotherapy and nephrectomy. The clonotype was recovered from a man aged 55 to 70 with renal cell carcinoma. The chain joins TRBV5-1 to TRBJ2-1; perhaps TRBD2 as D (5 bases). CDR3 protein: CASSLAGNNEQFF. CDR3 DNA sequence: TGCGCCAGCAGCTTGGCGGGGAACAATGAGCAGTTCTTC.